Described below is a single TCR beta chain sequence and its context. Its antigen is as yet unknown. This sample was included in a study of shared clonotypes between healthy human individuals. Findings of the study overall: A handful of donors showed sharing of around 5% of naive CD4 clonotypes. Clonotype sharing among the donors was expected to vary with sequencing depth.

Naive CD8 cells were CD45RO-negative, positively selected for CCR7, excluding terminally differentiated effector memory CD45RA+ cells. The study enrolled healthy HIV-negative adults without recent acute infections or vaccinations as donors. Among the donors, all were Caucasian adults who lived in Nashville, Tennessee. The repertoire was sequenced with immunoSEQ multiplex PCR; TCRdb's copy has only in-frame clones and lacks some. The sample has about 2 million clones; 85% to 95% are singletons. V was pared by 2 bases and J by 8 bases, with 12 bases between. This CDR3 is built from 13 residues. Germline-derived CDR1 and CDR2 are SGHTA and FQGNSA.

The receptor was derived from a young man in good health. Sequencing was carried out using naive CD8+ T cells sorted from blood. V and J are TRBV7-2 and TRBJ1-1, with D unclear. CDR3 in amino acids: CASSLHPQREAFF. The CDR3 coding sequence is TGTGCCAGCAGCTTACACCCTCAGAGAGAAGCTTTCTTT.